The 12 T cell receptor beta chains reported below all come from one sample, sequenced in a study of long-term antiretroviral therapy in people with HIV. Version v3.0 of the immunoSEQ assay was performed at survey level. Clones were read by immunoSEQ multiplex PCR, and TCRdb kept only the in-frame ones, dropping some. Seen here are about 28,000 clones, roughly 73% observed once, and the top ten hold about 10%. The sequencing here drew on unsorted PBMCs, taken 1.5 years before starting antiretroviral therapy. The receptors here all came from a man aged 18 to 35 with HIV.

The chain is built from TRBV4-2 and TRBJ2-6; D is undetermined. Germline loops: CDR1 LGHNA, CDR2 YNFKEQ. The CDR3 has 18 residues. Trimming cost V 0 bases and J 1 base, with 13 bases left between them. The CDR3 sequence: CASSQDTPTRSGANVLTF. As DNA, the CDR3 is TGTGCCAGCAGCCAAGATACCCCAACCCGTTCTGGGGCCAACGTCCTGACTTTC.

This clone rates as medium-sized. V is TRBV11-1 and J is TRBJ2-2; 12 positions match TRBD1. This CDR3 is built from 15 residues. The germline V gene encodes CDR1 SGHAT and CDR2 FQDESV (reference sequence). V lost 6 bases, J lost 7 bases, and 6 bases stayed unmatched. Written as DNA, the CDR3 is TGTGCCAGCAGAACCGGGACAGGGGGCTTCGGGGAGCTGTTTTTT. As protein: CASRTGTGGFGELFF.

The rearrangement joins TRBV4-1 to TRBJ1-3, with no clear D. CDR1 is MGHRA and CDR2 is YSYEKL in the germline V gene. The V end was cut by 2 bases, the J end by 2 bases, with 13 bases between. CDR3 size: 16 residues. The CDR3 nucleotides read TGCGCCAGCAGCCAACCGGCCGGGCCCCCTGGAAACACCATATATTTT. It yields the protein CASSQPAGPPGNTIYF.

The chain uses TRBV5-6 and TRBJ2-7, with a possible D match to TRBD1 (5 bases). The germline V gene encodes CDR1 SGHDT and CDR2 YYEEEE. This CDR3 is 14 amino acids long. Trimming cost V 0 bases and J 6 bases, with 13 bases left between them. For the CDR3, the DNA is TGTGCCAGCAGCTTGGCGGGCAGGGTCCTCGAGCAGTACTTC. Translating it yields CASSLAGRVLEQYF. Based on the CDR3 plus reference TRBV5-6 and TRBJ2-7, the full variable domain is DAGVTQSPTHLIKTRGQQVTLRCSPKSGHDTVSWYQQALGQGPQFIFQYYEEEERQRGNFPDRFSGHQFPNYSSELNVNALLLGDSALYLCASSLAGRVLEQYFGPGTRLTVT.

The chain links TRBV1 to TRBJ1-1; TRBD1 is the table's D call, not checked against the DNA. TRBV1 is reported as a pseudogene. The CDR3 runs 17 residues. The CDR3 nucleotides are TGCACCAGCAGCTATCAATCCAGACAGGGACTGAACACTGAAGCTTTCTTT. Translating gives CTSSYQSRQGLNTEAFF.

The chain carries TRBV7-9 and TRBJ2-7; 7 bases map to TRBD1. This CDR3 has 16 amino acids. In germline, CDR1 is SEHNR, CDR2 FQNEAQ (reference sequence). V dropped 0 bases and J dropped 0; count of bases not matched to a gene: 5. In DNA, the CDR3 is TGTGCCAGCAGCTTAGCTGGGGGACAGAGCTCCTACGAGCAGTACTTC. This translates into CASSLAGGQSSYEQYF.

The V call is TRBV28, the J call TRBJ2-7, with TRBD2 matching 7 bases. This CDR3 spans 12 amino acids. CDR1 is MDHEN and CDR2 is SYDVKM in the germline V gene. With V trimmed by 6 bases and J by 4 bases, 3 bases remained unmatched. CDR3 region: CASSPGGYEQYF. CDR3 coding DNA: TGTGCCAGCAGCCCCGGGGGGTACGAGCAGTACTTC.

Here the CDR3 DNA reads TGCGCCAGCAGCGGCAGAGGGCCACCGACTACCTACGAGCAGTACTTC. This encodes CASSGRGPPTTYEQYF. V is TRBV5-1 and J is TRBJ2-7, with a tentative D call TRBD2 (5 bases). Trimming took 4 bases from V and 2 from J, leaving 19 bases between them. The CDR3 has 16 residues. CDR1 and CDR2 from the germline V gene are SGHRS and YFSETQ.

The CDR3: CAAGRGGIAEAFF. In nucleotides, the CDR3 is TGTGCCGCGGGTCGGGGGGGGATCGCTGAAGCTTTCTTT. The J gene is TRBJ1-1, the V gene TRBV19; the D gene is possibly TRBD1 (5 bases). CDR3 length equals 13 residues. Germline CDR1 is LNHDA and CDR2 is SQIVND (reference sequence). V gave up 11 bases and J gave up 6 bases, with 19 bases separating them. Full variable domain (missing parts from reference TRBV19 and TRBJ1-1): DGGITQSPKYLFRKEGQNVTLSCEQNLNHDAMYWYRQDPGQGLRLIYYSQIVNDFQKGDIAEGYSVSREKKESFPLTVTSAQKNPTAFYLCAAGRGGIAEAFFGQGTRLTVV.

A single count supports this clone. The genes are TRBV9 and TRBJ1-1; tentatively, D is TRBD1 (5 bases). Trimming stripped 0 bases from V and 1 base from J, with 7 bases between. This CDR3 is 14 amino acids long. Germline loops: CDR1 SGDLS, CDR2 YYNGEE. CDR3 sequence reads: CASSVEGKNTEAFF. In DNA form, the CDR3 reads TGTGCCAGCAGCGTAGAGGGGAAGAACACTGAAGCTTTCTTT.

The chain is built from TRBV6-4 and TRBJ2-3, with 10 bases identical to TRBD2. The CDR3 runs to 15 residues. V trimming: 3 bases; J trimming: 4 bases; junction bases outside the gene matches: 4. CDR1 is MRHNA and CDR2 is SNTAGT in the germline V gene. CDR3 residues: CASSEVAGGSDTQYF. CDR3 sequence (DNA): TGTGCCAGCAGTGAAGTAGCGGGGGGCTCAGATACGCAGTATTTT.

The gene calls are TRBV2 and TRBJ2-7; D may be TRBD1 (6 bases). The V gene lost 6 bases and the J gene lost 3 bases, with 15 bases spanning the gap. CDR3 size: 14 residues. Germline loops: CDR1 SNHLY, CDR2 FYNNEI. The CDR3 DNA follows: TGTGCCAGCAGGAACAGGGTGAGGGGCTACGAGCAGTACTTC. It is translated as CASRNRVRGYEQYF.